This T cell receptor (beta chain) was observed in a study of chemoradiotherapy in HPV16-positive cancers. Findings of the study overall: HPV-specific T cells were functionally defined from only a couple of HPV16-positive patients. Non-HPV-specific T cells did not expand in tumors during treatment, whereas candidate HPV-specific clones and E7-related motifs did.

Details on this clone: Its antigen is unknown.

CDR1 and CDR2 from the germline V gene are SGHTA and FQGNSA. The CDR3 consists of 14 residues. The V segment lost 3 bases and the J segment 3 bases; nucleotides outside the gene matches: 3. Some clones are missing from TCRdb's copy, which holds only in-frame ones; the method was immunoSEQ multiplex PCR. The sample comprises more than 2,500 clones, under 85% of which are singletons, and 6.5% to 10% rests with the top ten. The receptor comes from a human donor with HPV-associated anogenital cancer. The material sequenced was tumor tissue, taken from a patient who underwent chemoradiotherapy. The chain uses TRBV7-2 and TRBJ1-1; 8 bases line up with TRBD1. The CDR3 protein is CASSFGTGHTEAFF. CDR3 sequence (DNA): TGTGCCAGCAGCTTCGGGACAGGCCACACTGAAGCTTTCTTT.